These T cell receptor beta chains were read from a single sample in a study of control samples from healthy donors and cancer patients. Sequencing used immunoSEQ multiplex PCR; TCRdb keeps in-frame clones, though not all of them. The table shows about 30,000 clones, with roughly 91% occurring only once. Sequenced material: PBMCs. These receptors originate from a man in his fifties or sixties with lung cancer. Both conserved end residues are part of each CDR3. The order of the fields is V gene, D gene, clone size, J gene, CDR3 DNA, CDR3 protein. D genes are given only for firm matches. Rows give clone size only sometimes, using once, few, many, or a class for an expanded clone.

v_gene: TRBV28
d_gene: NA
abundance: NA
j_gene: TRBJ2-7
CDR3nt: TGTGCCAGCAGTTCTTCTGGCGGGGCACCATCCTACGAGCAGTACTTC
CDR3aa: CASSSSGGAPSYEQYF

v_gene: TRBV7-3
d_gene: NA
abundance: NA
j_gene: TRBJ1-5
CDR3nt: TGTGCCAGCAGCTTCGGGGTTAATCAGCCCCAGCATTTT
CDR3aa: CASSFGVNQPQHF

v_gene: TRBV5-6
d_gene: NA
abundance: once
j_gene: TRBJ2-6
CDR3nt: TGTGCCAGCAGCTTGGGACTCACTGGGGCCAACGTCCTGACTTTC
CDR3aa: CASSLGLTGANVLTF

v_gene: TRBV29-1
d_gene: NA
abundance: NA
j_gene: TRBJ1-5
CDR3nt: TGCAGCGTTAAACTACAGGGTGTTCAGCCCCAGCATTTT
CDR3aa: CSVKLQGVQPQHF

v_gene: TRBV4-1
d_gene: TRBD2
abundance: NA
j_gene: TRBJ2-7
CDR3nt: TGCGCCAGCAGCCAAGAAAACCGGGGTAGCGGGGTCTACGAGCAGTACTTC
CDR3aa: CASSQENRGSGVYEQYF

v_gene: TRBV10-3
d_gene: NA
abundance: NA
j_gene: TRBJ2-7
CDR3nt: TGTGCCATCAGCCGACAGGCCTACGAGCAGTACTTC
CDR3aa: CAISRQAYEQYF

v_gene: TRBV28
d_gene: NA
abundance: once
j_gene: TRBJ2-1
CDR3nt: TGTGCCAGCAGTATAACATTCCCTTACAATGAGCAGTTCTTC
CDR3aa: CASSITFPYNEQFF

v_gene: TRBV5-1
d_gene: TRBD1
abundance: NA
j_gene: TRBJ1-1
CDR3nt: TGCGCCAGCAGCTTTACAGGGGGGCAGGACACTGAAGCTTTCTTT
CDR3aa: CASSFTGGQDTEAFF

v_gene: TRBV7-2
d_gene: TRBD1
abundance: NA
j_gene: TRBJ1-1
CDR3nt: TGTGCCAGCAGCTTAGCGCAGGGGGCGCAGGGGAAGCAAGCTTTCTTT
CDR3aa: CASSLAQGAQGKQAFF

v_gene: TRBV27
d_gene: NA
abundance: NA
j_gene: TRBJ2-7
CDR3nt: TGTGCCAGCAGAGTTGTCCGAGACGAGCAGTACTTC
CDR3aa: CASRVVRDEQYF

v_gene: TRBV7-8
d_gene: NA
abundance: few
j_gene: TRBJ2-3
CDR3nt: TGTGCCAGCACCCGAGCGGCCGGCTTTCTCACAGATACGCAGTATTTT
CDR3aa: CASTRAAGFLTDTQYF

v_gene: TRBV7-2
d_gene: NA
abundance: NA
j_gene: TRBJ2-5
CDR3nt: TGTGCCAGCAGCATAGACATACTCGGGACCCAGTACTTC
CDR3aa: CASSIDILGTQYF

v_gene: TRBV6-5
d_gene: NA
abundance: once
j_gene: TRBJ2-6
CDR3nt: TGTGCCAGCACCGCACTCACTGGGGGGGCCAACGTCCTGACTTTC
CDR3aa: CASTALTGGANVLTF

v_gene: TRBV12-3/TRBV12-4
d_gene: NA
abundance: NA
j_gene: TRBJ2-5
CDR3nt: TGTGCCAGCACCCTACTCGGGGCAGAGACCCAGTACTTC
CDR3aa: CASTLLGAETQYF

v_gene: TRBV7-6
d_gene: NA
abundance: once
j_gene: TRBJ2-7
CDR3nt: TGTGCCAGCAGCTTGGGCCCCTCCGAGCAGTACTTC
CDR3aa: CASSLGPSEQYF

v_gene: TRBV6-2/TRBV6-3
d_gene: TRBD2
abundance: NA
j_gene: TRBJ2-7
CDR3nt: TGTGCCAGCAGTCAAACCGGGACTAGCGGTACTGGGGGCGAGCAGTACTTC
CDR3aa: CASSQTGTSGTGGEQYF

v_gene: TRBV3-1/TRBV3-2
d_gene: TRBD2
abundance: NA
j_gene: TRBJ2-1
CDR3nt: TGTGCCAGCAGCCAATCTGGACTAGAACTGGCCGGTCTCGGGTTTAATGAGCAGTTCTTC
CDR3aa: CASSQSGLELAGLGFNEQFF

v_gene: TRBV3-1/TRBV3-2
d_gene: NA
abundance: NA
j_gene: TRBJ2-5
CDR3nt: TGTGCCAGCAGCCAAGACCGGGGAAAGACCCAGTACTTC
CDR3aa: CASSQDRGKTQYF

v_gene: TRBV29-1
d_gene: TRBD1
abundance: NA
j_gene: TRBJ2-7
CDR3nt: TGCAGCGTTTTCGGACAGGGGGCCGTTTACGAGCAGTACTTC
CDR3aa: CSVFGQGAVYEQYF

v_gene: TRBV7-3
d_gene: NA
abundance: NA
j_gene: TRBJ2-3
CDR3nt: TGTGCCAGCAGTGGCGGGACTAGCACAGATACGCAGTATTTT
CDR3aa: CASSGGTSTDTQYF

v_gene: TRBV6-5
d_gene: NA
abundance: NA
j_gene: TRBJ1-1
CDR3nt: TGTGCCAGCAGTTTTCAACCCCTCCAGTGGAACACTGAAGCTTTCTTT
CDR3aa: CASSFQPLQWNTEAFF

v_gene: TRBV19
d_gene: NA
abundance: NA
j_gene: TRBJ1-5
CDR3nt: TGTGCCAGTAGTAGCAGCCCAAATCAGCCCCAGCATTTT
CDR3aa: CASSSSPNQPQHF

v_gene: TRBV4-3
d_gene: TRBD1
abundance: NA
j_gene: TRBJ1-1
CDR3nt: TGCGCCAGCAGCCAAGATCTATCGGACAGGGGGACTGAAGCTTTCTTT
CDR3aa: CASSQDLSDRGTEAFF